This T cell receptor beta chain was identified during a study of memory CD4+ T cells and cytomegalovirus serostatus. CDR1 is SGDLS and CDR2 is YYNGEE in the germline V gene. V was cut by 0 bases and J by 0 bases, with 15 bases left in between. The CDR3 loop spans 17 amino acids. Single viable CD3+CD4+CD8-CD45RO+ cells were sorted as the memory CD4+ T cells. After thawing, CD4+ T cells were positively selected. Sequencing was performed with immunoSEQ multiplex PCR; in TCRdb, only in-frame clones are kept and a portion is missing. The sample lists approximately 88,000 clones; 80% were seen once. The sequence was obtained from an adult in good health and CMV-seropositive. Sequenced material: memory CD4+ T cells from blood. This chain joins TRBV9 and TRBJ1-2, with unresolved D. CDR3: CASSVGRSRFTNYGYTF. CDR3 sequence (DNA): TGTGCCAGCAGCGTAGGACGGTCCCGTTTTACTAACTATGGCTACACCTTC.